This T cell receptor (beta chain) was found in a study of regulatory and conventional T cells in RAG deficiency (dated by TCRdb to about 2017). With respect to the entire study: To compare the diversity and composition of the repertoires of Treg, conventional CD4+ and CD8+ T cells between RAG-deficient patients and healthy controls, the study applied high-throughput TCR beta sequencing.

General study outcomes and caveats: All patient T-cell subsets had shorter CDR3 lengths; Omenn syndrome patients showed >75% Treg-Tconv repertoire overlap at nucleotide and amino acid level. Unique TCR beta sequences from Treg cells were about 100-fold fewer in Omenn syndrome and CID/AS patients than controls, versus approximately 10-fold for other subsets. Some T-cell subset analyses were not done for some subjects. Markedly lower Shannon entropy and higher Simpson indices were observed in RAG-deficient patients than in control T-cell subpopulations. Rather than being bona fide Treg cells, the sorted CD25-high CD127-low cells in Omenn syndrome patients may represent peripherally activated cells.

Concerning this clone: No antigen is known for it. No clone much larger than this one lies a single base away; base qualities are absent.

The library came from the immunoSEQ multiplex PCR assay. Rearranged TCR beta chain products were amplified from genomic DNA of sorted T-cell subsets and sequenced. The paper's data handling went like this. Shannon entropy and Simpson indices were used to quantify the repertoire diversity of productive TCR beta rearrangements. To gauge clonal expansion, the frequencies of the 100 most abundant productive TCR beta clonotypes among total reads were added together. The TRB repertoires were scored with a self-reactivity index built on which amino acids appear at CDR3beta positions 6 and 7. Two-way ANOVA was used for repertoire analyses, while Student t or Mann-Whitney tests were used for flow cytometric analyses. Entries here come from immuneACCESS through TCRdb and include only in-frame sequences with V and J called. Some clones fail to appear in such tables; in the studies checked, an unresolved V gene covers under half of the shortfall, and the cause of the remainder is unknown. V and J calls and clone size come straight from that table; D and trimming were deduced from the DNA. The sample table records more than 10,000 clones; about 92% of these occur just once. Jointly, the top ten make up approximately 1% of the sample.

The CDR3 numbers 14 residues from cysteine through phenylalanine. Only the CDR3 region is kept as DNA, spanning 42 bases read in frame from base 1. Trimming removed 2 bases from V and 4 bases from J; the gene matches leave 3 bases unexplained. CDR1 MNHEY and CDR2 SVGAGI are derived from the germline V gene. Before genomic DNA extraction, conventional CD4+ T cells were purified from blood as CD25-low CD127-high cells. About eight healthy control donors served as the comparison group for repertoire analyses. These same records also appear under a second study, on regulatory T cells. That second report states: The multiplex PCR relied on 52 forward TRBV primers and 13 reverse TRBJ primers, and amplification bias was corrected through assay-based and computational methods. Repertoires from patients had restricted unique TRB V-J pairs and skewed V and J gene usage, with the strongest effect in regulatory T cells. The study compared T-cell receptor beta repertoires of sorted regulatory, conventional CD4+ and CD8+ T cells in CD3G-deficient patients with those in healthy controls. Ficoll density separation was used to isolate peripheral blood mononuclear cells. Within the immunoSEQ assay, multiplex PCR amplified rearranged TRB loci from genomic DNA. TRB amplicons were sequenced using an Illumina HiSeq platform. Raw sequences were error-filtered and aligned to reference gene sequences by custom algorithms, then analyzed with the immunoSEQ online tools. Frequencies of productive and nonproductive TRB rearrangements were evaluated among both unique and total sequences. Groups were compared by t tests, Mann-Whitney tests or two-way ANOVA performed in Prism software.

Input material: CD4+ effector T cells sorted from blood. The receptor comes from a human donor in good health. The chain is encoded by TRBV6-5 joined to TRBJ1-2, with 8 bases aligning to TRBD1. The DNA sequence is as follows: TGTGCCAGCAGTTACCTAGACAGGGGCTATGGCTACACCTTC. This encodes CASSYLDRGYGYTF.